The rows below give T cell receptor beta chains drawn from one sample of a study of blood T cell repertoires in COVID-19. Assay used: immunoSEQ multiplex PCR; TCRdb lists only in-frame clones, some missing. The table shows approximately 270,000 clones, with approximately 85% occurring only once. The sample taken for sequencing was peripheral blood. The receptors come from a human donor with COVID-19, enrolled during active disease. The donor label of this sample is uncertain. Both conserved end residues are part of each CDR3. A D gene is named only where the DNA matches it firmly. The listing skips clone size in some rows; elsewhere it reads once, few, many or a size class.

j_call: TRBJ2-3; v_call: TRBV5-1; d_call: .; clone_size: .; cdr3_nt: TGCGCCAGCAGCTCGGGACTCGGTGGCACAGATACGCAGTATTTT; cdr3_aa: CASSSGLGGTDTQYF
j_call: TRBJ2-1; v_call: TRBV9; d_call: TRBD2; clone_size: .; cdr3_nt: TGTGCCAGCAGCCCACGGGGGGGGAGCAATGAGCAGTTCTTC; cdr3_aa: CASSPRGGSNEQFF
j_call: TRBJ1-1; v_call: TRBV3-1/TRBV3-2; d_call: .; clone_size: .; cdr3_nt: TGTGCCAGCAGCCAAGTCCGGTCAGGGTCTTCCGAAGCTTTCTTT; cdr3_aa: CASSQVRSGSSEAFF
j_call: TRBJ2-1; v_call: TRBV27; d_call: TRBD2; clone_size: .; cdr3_nt: TGTGCCAGCAGTTTACCTACTAGCGGCGAGCAGTTCTTC; cdr3_aa: CASSLPTSGEQFF
j_call: TRBJ2-5; v_call: TRBV28; d_call: .; clone_size: .; cdr3_nt: TGTGCCAGCAGGATTAGGGGGCAAGAGACCCAGTACTTC; cdr3_aa: CASRIRGQETQYF
j_call: TRBJ1-5; v_call: TRBV19; d_call: .; clone_size: .; cdr3_nt: TGTGCCAGTAGTATTTCAGGGCAGCCCCAGCATTTT; cdr3_aa: CASSISGQPQHF
j_call: TRBJ2-5; v_call: TRBV18; d_call: .; clone_size: once; cdr3_nt: TGTGCCAGCTCACCCAGCGGCCAAGAGACCCAGTACTTC; cdr3_aa: CASSPSGQETQYF
j_call: TRBJ2-3; v_call: TRBV9; d_call: .; clone_size: .; cdr3_nt: TGTGCCAGCAGCCCGGGTAGGTTTAGCACAGATACGCAGTATTTT; cdr3_aa: CASSPGRFSTDTQYF
j_call: TRBJ1-5; v_call: TRBV19; d_call: TRBD1; clone_size: .; cdr3_nt: TGTGCCAGTATTCGGACTGTAACAGGGGGCGATCAGCCCCAGCATTTT; cdr3_aa: CASIRTVTGGDQPQHF
j_call: TRBJ1-1; v_call: TRBV18; d_call: TRBD1; clone_size: .; cdr3_nt: TGTGCCAGCTCTACTTCGAACAGGGGGAACACTGAAGCTTTCTTT; cdr3_aa: CASSTSNRGNTEAFF
j_call: TRBJ2-3; v_call: TRBV27; d_call: TRBD2; clone_size: .; cdr3_nt: TGTGCCAGCAGTTCACTAGCGGGGAACACAGATACGCAGTATTTT; cdr3_aa: CASSSLAGNTDTQYF
j_call: TRBJ2-7; v_call: TRBV29-1; d_call: TRBD1; clone_size: .; cdr3_nt: TGCAGCGTTGTCCGGGACAGCTACGAGCAGTACTTC; cdr3_aa: CSVVRDSYEQYF
j_call: TRBJ2-4; v_call: TRBV4-2; d_call: TRBD2; clone_size: .; cdr3_nt: TGTGCCAGCAGCCAGCAACTAGCGGGAGTCTCTCTAGCCAAAAACATTCAGTACTTC; cdr3_aa: CASSQQLAGVSLAKNIQYF
j_call: TRBJ2-5; v_call: TRBV9; d_call: .; clone_size: .; cdr3_nt: TGTGCCAGCAACCCCGGGGGTCATCCCGGGACCCAGTACTTC; cdr3_aa: CASNPGGHPGTQYF